Shown below are 13 T cell receptor beta chains from a single sample sequenced in a study of T cell repertoires in cytomegalovirus infection. For these receptors, no antigen is known. TCRdb reprocessed the reads with MiXCR, giving one entry per CDR3 protein. The data hold about 830,000 distinct CDR3 sequences, with 30% to 35% observed a single time. This sample comprised cultured CD8+ T cells from PBMCs, obtained from culture after CMV antigen stimulation. These receptors originate from a human donor in good health (CMV status not recorded). Some clones in this sample may be carry-over from other donors' samples.

The CDR3, as DNA: TGTGCCAGCAGCGCCGAGGGGACAGGTTACAATGAGCAGTTCTTC. Its protein product is CASSAEGTGYNEQFF. The V call is TRBV9, the J call TRBJ2-1; 8 nucleotides match TRBD1. J was trimmed by 4 bases and V by 3 bases; bases with no gene match: 6. This CDR3 is 15 amino acids long. Germline V gene data show CDR1 as SGDLS and CDR2 as YYNGEE.

This clonotype was observed a few times. The chain has TRBV5-4 and TRBJ2-1, with TRBD2 identical over 11 bases. The CDR3 length is 16 residues. Germline trimming cut 6 bases from V and 9 bases from J; bases unmatched to any gene: 14. Germline CDR1 is SGHNT and CDR2 is YYREEE (reference sequence). The CDR3 region has the DNA TGTGCCAGCACTTCCCTGATAATAGCGGGGGGGGCTGAGCAGTTCTTC. Translating it yields CASTSLIIAGGAEQFF.

This chain links TRBV13 with TRBJ1-1, with D hard to call. Per the germline V gene, CDR1 is PRHDT and CDR2 is FYEKMQ (reference sequence). The CDR3 loop spans 13 amino acids. Trimming removed 1 base at V and 7 bases at J, with 10 bases between. The CDR3 DNA reads as TGTGCCAGCAGCTTAGAATCCTCGATTGAAGCTTTCTTT. It is translated as CASSLESSIEAFF. Drawing the rest from reference TRBV13 and TRBJ1-1, the complete variable domain is AAGVIQSPRHLIKEKRETATLKCYPIPRHDTVYWYQQGPGQDPQFLISFYEKMQSDKGSIPDRFSAQQFSDYHSELNMSSLELGDSALYFCASSLESSIEAFFGQGTRLTVV.

This chain connects TRBV7-9 to TRBJ2-7, with D perhaps matching TRBD1 or TRBD2 (5 bases each). CDR3 length: 15 residues. The germline V gene encodes CDR1 SEHNR and CDR2 FQNEAQ (reference sequence). The V end was cut by 5 bases, the J end by 6 bases, with 20 bases between. The CDR3 DNA reads as TGTGCCAGCAGCCCTCCGAGAGGGGTTCGTTCCGAGCAGTACTTC. Translating it yields CASSPPRGVRSEQYF.

The chain links TRBV7-9 to TRBJ2-5; D unresolved. Germline V gene lookup returns CDR1 SEHNR and CDR2 FQNEAQ (reference sequence). The length of the CDR3 is 10 residues. The ends were cut back, 4 bases at V and 7 bases at J, with 4 bases in the middle. CDR3 bases: TGTGCCAGCAGCTCCGGGACCCAGTACTTC. This sequence encodes CASSSGTQYF.

The chain links TRBV14 to TRBJ1-6, with D unresolved. The germline CDR1 and CDR2 sequences are SGHDN and FVKESK. The V end lost 4 bases, the J end lost 4 bases, and 11 bases lay between the germline ends. This CDR3 contains 15 residues. The DNA for the CDR3 is TGTGCCAGCAGCCGAGAGAGATCTTATAATTCACCCCTCCACTTT. Translating it yields CASSRERSYNSPLHF.

This clonotype was seen only once. The chain joins TRBV5-1 to TRBJ2-7, with D tentatively TRBD2 (5 bases). V lost 0 bases and J lost 5, with 12 bases in between. Germline V gene data show CDR1 as SGHRS and CDR2 as YFSETQ. The CDR3 sequence is 14 residues long. CDR3 sequence: CASSLEGGLHEQYF. The CDR3 nucleotides read TGCGCCAGCAGCTTGGAAGGTGGACTCCACGAGCAGTACTTC.

This chain uses TRBV3-1 with TRBJ2-7, with D possibly matching TRBD2 (5 bases). Germline CDR1 LGHDT, CDR2 YNNKEL (reference sequence). Trimming removed 0 bases from V and 9 bases from J, with 18 bases in between. This CDR3 spans 15 amino acids. The DNA for the CDR3 is TGTGCCAGCAGCCAAGATCCATCCGGGGAGCTTAGGCAGTACTTC. Protein sequence: CASSQDPSGELRQYF.

This clonotype showed up many times. The CDR3 here is CASSYLFRGWDTQYF. The CDR3 DNA reads TGTGCCAGCAGTTACTTGTTCCGGGGGTGGGATACGCAGTATTTT. This chain links TRBV6-6 with TRBJ2-3, with a tentative D call TRBD2 (6 bases). The germline gives CDR1 MNHNY, CDR2 SVGAGI (reference sequence). The CDR3 is 15 amino acids. Deletions cut 1 base from V and 6 bases from J, with 14 bases between.

CDR3: CASSWGLLYGYTF. The CDR3 region has the DNA TGTGCCAGCAGTTGGGGTCTCCTCTATGGCTACACCTTC. The V gene is TRBV12-3 or TRBV12-4, the J gene TRBJ1-2; D not resolved. This CDR3 spans 13 amino acids. V was shortened by 4 bases and J by 4 bases, with 10 bases between the two germline ends.

The chain has TRBV27 and TRBJ1-2; D ambiguous. The CDR3 length is 13 residues. The germline V and J ends were trimmed by 0 bases and 7 bases, with 9 bases remaining between them. The germline CDR1 and CDR2 sequences are MNHEY and SMNVEV (reference sequence). For the CDR3, the DNA is TGTGCCAGCAGTTTATCGGTGGGCTCTGGCTACACCTTC. The encoded protein is CASSLSVGSGYTF.

A few counts support this clonotype. This chain uses TRBV9 with TRBJ2-3; D may be TRBD2 (7 bases). In germline, CDR1 is SGDLS, CDR2 YYNGEE. The CDR3 runs 16 residues. The V gene lost 2 bases and the J gene lost 2 bases, with 15 bases spanning the gap. CDR3 DNA: TGTGCCAGCAGCGTCGAGGGGGGGCTTTTCACAGATACGCAGTATTTT. Amino acid sequence: CASSVEGGLFTDTQYF.

Many counts were recorded for this clonotype. The chain carries TRBV7-2 and TRBJ1-5, with unresolved D. The V end was cut by 1 base, the J end by 4 bases, with 8 bases between. The CDR3 sequence is 14 residues long. Germline V CDR1 and CDR2: SGHTA, FQGNSA. CDR3 residues: CASSLVIENQPQHF. CDR3 coding DNA: TGTGCCAGCAGCTTAGTGATCGAGAATCAGCCCCAGCATTTT.